The 19 T cell receptor beta chains reported below all come from one sample, sequenced in a study of T cell responses to AZD1222 COVID-19 vaccine. Sequencing used immunoSEQ multiplex PCR; TCRdb keeps in-frame clones, though not all of them. The sample yields over 150,000 clones, 90% seen once. The sample was peripheral blood, taken on day 0 of AZD1222 vaccination. These receptors were taken from an adult in good health.

CDR3 nucleotides: TGTGCCATCAGTCCGGGACAGGGCTCCCCAGCTAATGAAAAACTGTTTTTT. Translated: CAISPGQGSPANEKLFF. The V call is TRBV10-3, the J call TRBJ1-4, with 9 nucleotides matching TRBD1. Per germline, CDR1 ENHRY and CDR2 SYGVKD. The J segment lost 3 bases and the V segment lost 5 bases, leaving 10 bases of the junction unmatched. This CDR3 is built from 17 residues.

This clone was detected once. V and J are TRBV6-5 and TRBJ1-2; TRBD1 is a possible D gene (6 bases). The CDR3 loop spans 15 amino acids. CDR1 MNHEY and CDR2 SVGAGI come from the germline V gene. V was pared by 0 bases and J by 8 bases, with 16 bases between. CDR3 loop: CASSYSGQSFGGYTF. CDR3 coding DNA: TGTGCCAGCAGTTACTCAGGACAGTCCTTCGGAGGCTACACCTTC.

This clone was seen only once. CDR3 sequence: CASSPARGVSNEKLFF. The CDR3 DNA follows: TGTGCCAGCTCACCGGCCAGGGGGGTCTCTAATGAAAAACTGTTTTTT. V is TRBV18 and J is TRBJ1-4; TRBD1 matches at 7 bases. Germline CDR1 KGHSH, CDR2 LQKENI. V was clipped by 3 bases and J by 3 bases; unmatched bases: 7. CDR3 size: 16 residues.

The gene calls are TRBV7-6 and TRBJ1-2, with 8 bases matching TRBD1. From germline, CDR1 is SGHVS and CDR2 FNYEAQ. This CDR3 has 16 residues. Germline trimming cut 1 base from V and 4 bases from J; bases unmatched to any gene: 8. CDR3 DNA: TGTGCCAGCAGCTTAGGATCCGGGACAGGAAGCTATGGCTACACCTTC. It specifies CASSLGSGTGSYGYTF.

The chain recombines TRBV7-8 with TRBJ1-5, with no clear D. Germline V lookup: CDR1 SGHVS, CDR2 FQNEAQ. CDR3 size: 12 residues. The germline V and J ends were trimmed by 2 bases and 7 bases, with 6 bases remaining between them. As DNA, the CDR3 is TGTGCCAGCAGCTTAATCTCGCAGCCCCAGCATTTT. Residues: CASSLISQPQHF.

The gene calls are TRBV11-2 and TRBJ1-4, with D unresolved. The germline V gene encodes CDR1 SGHAT and CDR2 FQNNGV. The germline V and J ends were trimmed by 3 bases and 5 bases, with 16 bases remaining between them. The CDR3 totals 16 residues. The CDR3 nucleotides are TGTGCCAGCAGCTTGGGTCTATTTAGCCCGAATGAAAAACTGTTTTTT. Amino acids: CASSLGLFSPNEKLFF.

The CDR3 here is CASGETGPSTF. CDR3 coding DNA: TGTGCTAGTGGGGAGACTGGGCCTAGCACCTTC. The V and J genes are TRBV12-5 and TRBJ1-2; D remains unclear. Trimming removed 6 bases at V and 13 bases at J, with 15 bases between. The CDR3 sequence is 11 residues long. In germline, CDR1 is LGHNT, CDR2 FRNRAP.

A remark on this clone: Additional DNA sequences in this sample encode the identical CDR3. The chain couples TRBV19 to TRBJ1-5; perhaps TRBD1 as D (6 bases). Germline V gene data show CDR1 as LNHDA and CDR2 as SQIVND (reference sequence). The germline V and J ends were trimmed by 9 bases and 4 bases, with 13 bases remaining between them. This CDR3 is built from 13 residues. CDR3: CASKDSLNQPQHF. Written as DNA, the CDR3 is TGTGCCAGCAAGGACAGCCTTAATCAGCCCCAGCATTTT.

The rearrangement links TRBV2 to TRBJ1-4, with 9 nucleotides matching TRBD1. The germline V gene has CDR1 SNHLY and CDR2 FYNNEI. The CDR3 contains 14 residues. J lost 6 bases, V lost 6 bases, and 5 bases had no gene match. The CDR3 here is CASREDRGDEKLFF. CDR3 nucleotides: TGTGCCAGCAGAGAGGACAGGGGTGATGAAAAACTGTTTTTT.

The J gene is TRBJ2-1, the V gene TRBV24-1; D tentatively fits TRBD1 or TRBD2 (5 bases each). V was trimmed by 5 bases and J by 8 bases, leaving 12 bases between them. Germline CDR1 reads KGHDR; CDR2 reads SFDVKD. CDR3 size: 13 residues. The CDR3 nucleotides are TGTGCCACCAGTGGGCAGGGAGAGGATGAGCAGTTCTTC. It encodes CATSGQGEDEQFF.

V and J are TRBV7-2 and TRBJ2-7; 11 bases align to TRBD2. CDR3 size: 13 residues. The junction had 2 bases not matched to a gene; V was cut back by 4 bases and J by 6 bases. Germline CDR1 SGHTA, CDR2 FQGNSA. The CDR3 DNA sequence: TGTGCCAGCAGCTGGGGGACTAGCGGCGAGCAGTACTTC. It translates to CASSWGTSGEQYF.

The V and J genes are TRBV5-1 and TRBJ1-1; tentatively, D is TRBD1 (6 bases). The CDR3 has 14 amino acids. Trimming cost V 4 bases and J 6 bases, with 16 bases left between them. CDR1 and CDR2 (germline): SGHRS, YFSETQ. The CDR3 bases are TGCGCCAGCAGCCTGGCGGGGAGGGGGGCTGAAGCTTTCTTT. Translation: CASSLAGRGAEAFF.

The chain has TRBV30 and TRBJ2-5, with 8 positions matching TRBD2. CDR3 length equals 14 residues. Losses at the gene ends were 5 bases for V and 2 bases for J; bases not matched to a gene: 7. CDR1 and CDR2 (germline): GTSNPN, SVGIG (reference sequence). CDR3 bases: TGTGCCTGGGGCCCCGGGACTAGACAAGAGACCCAGTACTTC. Its translation is CAWGPGTRQETQYF.

V is TRBV9 and J is TRBJ1-1, with 9 positions matching TRBD1. Germline trimming cut 4 bases from V and 4 bases from J; bases unmatched to any gene: 11. The CDR3 runs 16 residues. The germline CDR1 and CDR2 sequences are SGDLS and YYNGEE. The chain's CDR3 is CASSPRDREGSTEAFF. The DNA for the CDR3 is TGTGCCAGCAGCCCCCGGGACAGGGAGGGCAGCACTGAAGCTTTCTTT.

The gene calls are TRBV5-6 and TRBJ2-7; tentatively, D is TRBD1 (6 bases). V shed 4 bases and J shed 2 bases, with 10 bases lying between them. CDR1 is SGHDT, CDR2 YYEEEE, per germline. CDR3 size: 13 residues. In nucleotides, the CDR3 is TGTGCCAGCAGCCGCTGGACAGCCTACGAGCAGTACTTC. Translated: CASSRWTAYEQYF.

The chain carries TRBV2 and TRBJ1-2, with TRBD1 as a possible D gene (5 bases). This CDR3 spans 19 amino acids. Germline CDR1 and CDR2: SNHLY and FYNNEI. The V end was cut by 7 bases, the J end by 7 bases, with 34 bases between. CDR3 amino acids: CASMGPKRDKEGRTSGYTF. The CDR3 region has the DNA TGTGCCAGCATGGGGCCGAAAAGAGACAAAGAAGGACGTACGAGTGGCTACACCTTC.

The V and J genes are TRBV28 and TRBJ1-3; D unclear. V dropped 5 bases and J dropped 0 bases, with 11 bases sitting between them. Germline-derived CDR1 and CDR2 are MDHEN and SYDVKM. CDR3 length equals 15 residues. In DNA, the CDR3 is TGTGCCAGCAGTCGGAGAGGGAACTCTGGAAACACCATATATTTT. Translated: CASSRRGNSGNTIYF.

The chain combines TRBV21-1 with TRBJ2-1. TRBV21-1 is a pseudogene locus. The CDR3 totals 20 residues. The CDR3 spells CASSRRDQKPEGVSYNEQFF. In DNA, the CDR3 is TGTGCCAGCAGCCGACGGGACCAAAAACCCGAGGGAGTATCCTACAATGAGCAGTTCTTC.

The chain combines TRBV20-1 with TRBJ2-3, with a weak D call TRBD2 (6 bases). V lost 3 bases, J lost 0 bases, and 13 bases lay in between. There are 15 residues in the CDR3. Looked up from germline, CDR1 is DFQATT and CDR2 is SNEGSKA (reference sequence). The CDR3 coding sequence is TGCAGTGCTAGTAGGGGACTTGTCAGCACAGATACGCAGTATTTT. The encoded protein is CSASRGLVSTDTQYF.